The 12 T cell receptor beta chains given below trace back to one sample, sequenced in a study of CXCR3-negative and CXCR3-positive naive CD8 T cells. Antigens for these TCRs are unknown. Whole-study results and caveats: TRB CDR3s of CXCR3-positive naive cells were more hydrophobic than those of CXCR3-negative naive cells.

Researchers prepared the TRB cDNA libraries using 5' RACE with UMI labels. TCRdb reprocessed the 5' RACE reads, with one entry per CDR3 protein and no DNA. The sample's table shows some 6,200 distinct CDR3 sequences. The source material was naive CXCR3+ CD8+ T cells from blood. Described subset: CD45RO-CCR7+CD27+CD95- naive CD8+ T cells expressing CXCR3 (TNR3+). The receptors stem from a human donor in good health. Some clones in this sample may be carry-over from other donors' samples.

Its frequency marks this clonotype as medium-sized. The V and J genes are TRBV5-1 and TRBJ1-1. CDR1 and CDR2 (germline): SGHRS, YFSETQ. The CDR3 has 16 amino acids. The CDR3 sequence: CASSPPRAGGNTEAFF.

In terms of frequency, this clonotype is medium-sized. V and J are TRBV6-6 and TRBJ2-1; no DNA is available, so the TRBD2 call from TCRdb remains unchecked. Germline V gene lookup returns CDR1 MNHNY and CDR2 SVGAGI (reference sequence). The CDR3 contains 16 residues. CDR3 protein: CASSYLLAGSNNEQFF.

Here the CDR3 reads CASTYPPLGSYNEQFF. This chain connects TRBV11-2 to TRBJ2-1; the D call of TRBD1 rests on TCRdb alone, since no DNA is present to check it. The V gene's germline CDR1 is SGHAT and CDR2 FQNNGV. The CDR3 consists of 16 residues.

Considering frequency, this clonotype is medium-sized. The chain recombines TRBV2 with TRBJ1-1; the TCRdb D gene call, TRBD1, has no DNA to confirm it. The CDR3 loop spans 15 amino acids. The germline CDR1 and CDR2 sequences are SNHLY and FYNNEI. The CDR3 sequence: CASSDTGRMNTEAFF. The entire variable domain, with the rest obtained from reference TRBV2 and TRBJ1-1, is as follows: EPEVTQTPSHQVTQMGQEVILRCVPISNHLYFYWYRQILGQKVEFLVSFYNNEISEKSEIFDDQFSVERPDGSNFTLKIRSTKLEDSAMYFCASSDTGRMNTEAFFGQGTRLTVV.

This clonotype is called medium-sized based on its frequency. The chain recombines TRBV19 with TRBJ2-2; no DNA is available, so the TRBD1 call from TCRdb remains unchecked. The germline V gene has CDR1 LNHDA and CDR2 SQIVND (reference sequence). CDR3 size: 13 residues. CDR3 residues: CASSTTGAGELFF.

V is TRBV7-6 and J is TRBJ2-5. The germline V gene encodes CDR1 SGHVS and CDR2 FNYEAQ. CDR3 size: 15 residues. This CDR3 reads CASSLSEVLQETQYF.

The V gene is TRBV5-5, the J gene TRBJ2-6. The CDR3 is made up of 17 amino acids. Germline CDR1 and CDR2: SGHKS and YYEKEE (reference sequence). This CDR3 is CASSLSPIHTGANVLTF.

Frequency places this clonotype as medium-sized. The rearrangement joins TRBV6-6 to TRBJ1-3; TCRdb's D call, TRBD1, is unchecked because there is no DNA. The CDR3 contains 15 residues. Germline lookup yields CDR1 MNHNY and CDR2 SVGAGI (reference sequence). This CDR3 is CASSPTALSGNTIYF.

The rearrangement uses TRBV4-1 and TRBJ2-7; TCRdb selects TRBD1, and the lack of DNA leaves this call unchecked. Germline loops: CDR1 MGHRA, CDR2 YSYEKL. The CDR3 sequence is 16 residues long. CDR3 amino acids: CASSQGGASSSYEQYF.

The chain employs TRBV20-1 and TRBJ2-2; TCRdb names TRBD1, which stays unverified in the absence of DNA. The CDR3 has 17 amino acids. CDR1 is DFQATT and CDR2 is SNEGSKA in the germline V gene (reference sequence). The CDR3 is CSARDPSLSPGTGELFF.

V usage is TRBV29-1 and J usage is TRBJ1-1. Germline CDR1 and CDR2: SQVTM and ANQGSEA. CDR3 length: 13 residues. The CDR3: CSVFYSRNTEAFF.

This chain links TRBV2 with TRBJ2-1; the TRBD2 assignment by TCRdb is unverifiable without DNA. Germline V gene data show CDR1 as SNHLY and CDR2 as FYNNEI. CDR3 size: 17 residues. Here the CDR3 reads CASSERMGAGLYNEQFF.